This T cell receptor (beta chain) was sequenced for a study of spatial heterogeneity in lung cancer. At the level of the study: PBMC collected at follow-up were sequenced when available, a median of about two years after resection. Findings of the study overall: At resection, ubiquitous expanded tumor TCRs appeared in blood more than at follow-up.

TCRdb reanalysed the 5' RACE reads using MiXCR and keeps one entry per CDR3 protein. This sample has more than 2,000 distinct CDR3 sequences, with 25% to 30% found just once. About this clonotype itself: Its cognate antigen is unknown. This beta chain is a stray sequence in a library constructed for alpha chains; its clone size is not meaningful.

V was pared by 5 bases and J by 9 bases, with 7 bases of the junction left unmatched. From germline, CDR1 is LGHDT and CDR2 YNNKEL (reference sequence). There are 14 residues in the CDR3. Time point defined: blood at routine non-recurrence follow-up after resection. The V and J genes are TRBV3-1 and TRBJ2-1, with 10 bases fitting TRBD2. The receptor was isolated from a male donor with early-stage non-small cell lung cancer. The source was PBMCs, collected at follow-up. The CDR3 reads CASSYSGGSGEQFF. In DNA, the CDR3 is TGTGCCAGCAGCTATAGCGGGGGGAGCGGTGAGCAGTTCTTC.